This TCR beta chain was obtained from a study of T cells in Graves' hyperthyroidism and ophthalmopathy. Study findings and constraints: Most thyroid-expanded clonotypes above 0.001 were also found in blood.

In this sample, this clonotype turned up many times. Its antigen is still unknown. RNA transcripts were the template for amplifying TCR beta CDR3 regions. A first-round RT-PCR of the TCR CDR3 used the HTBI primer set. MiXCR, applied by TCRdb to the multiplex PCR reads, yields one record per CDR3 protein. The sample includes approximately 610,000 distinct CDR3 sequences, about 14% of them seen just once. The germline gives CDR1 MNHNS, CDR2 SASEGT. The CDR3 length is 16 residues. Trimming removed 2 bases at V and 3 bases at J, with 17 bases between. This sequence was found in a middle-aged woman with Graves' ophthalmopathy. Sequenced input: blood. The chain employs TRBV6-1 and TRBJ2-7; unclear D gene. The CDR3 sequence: CASSEYEAREYYEQYF. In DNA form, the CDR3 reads TGTGCCAGCAGTGAATATGAGGCCCGCGAATACTACGAGCAGTACTTC.